This entry lists 30 T cell receptor beta chains sequenced from one sample in a study of blood T cell repertoires in COVID-19. Generated by immunoSEQ multiplex PCR, the TCRdb table keeps only in-frame clones and is missing some. Among a few hundred thousand clones listed, about 87% were seen once. Source material: peripheral blood. The receptor source for this set is a human donor in a cohort sampled during active COVID-19.

The gene calls are TRBV28 and TRBJ1-2; 9 bases agree with TRBD1. Germline V CDR1 and CDR2: MDHEN, SYDVKM. V lost 7 bases and J lost 8; bases outside the gene matches: 17. This CDR3 has 16 amino acids. CDR3 sequence: CASTPGQGRIGGGYTF. The CDR3 nucleotides read TGTGCCAGCACACCGGGACAGGGCCGAATAGGGGGAGGCTACACCTTC.

The chain employs TRBV9 and TRBJ2-7; D possibly corresponds to TRBD1 (6 bases). Trimming removed 0 bases from V and 3 bases from J, with 10 bases in between. The V gene's germline CDR1 is SGDLS and CDR2 YYNGEE. The CDR3 is made up of 14 amino acids. CDR3 bases: TGTGCCAGCAGCGTAGGCCCGGGACACTACGAGCAGTACTTC. This sequence encodes CASSVGPGHYEQYF.

The gene calls are TRBV5-4 and TRBJ1-6, with D maybe TRBD1 (6 bases). This CDR3 has 15 residues. Between the trimmed V and J ends, which lost 4 bases and 6 bases, there was a span of 14 bases. The V gene's germline CDR1 is SGHNT and CDR2 YYREEE (reference sequence). The CDR3 loop is CASSPKGVGNSPLHF. CDR3 sequence (DNA): TGTGCCAGCAGCCCGAAGGGGGTTGGTAATTCACCCCTCCACTTT.

The J gene is TRBJ2-5, the V gene TRBV14, with TRBD2 identical over 11 bases. Germline values: CDR1 SGHDN, CDR2 FVKESK. The CDR3 has 16 residues. The junction had 4 bases not matched to a gene; V was cut back by 1 base and J by 3 bases. The CDR3 loop is CASSQVATSGKETQYF. CDR3 sequence (DNA): TGTGCCAGCAGCCAAGTCGCGACTAGCGGGAAAGAGACCCAGTACTTC.

The chain joins TRBV10-3 to TRBJ1-1; 7 bases line up with TRBD1. Trimming took 0 bases from V and 4 from J; bases not matched to a gene: 11. CDR3 length: 17 amino acids. Per germline, CDR1 ENHRY and CDR2 SYGVKD. The CDR3 region is CAISESGRGFLGTEAFF. The DNA of the CDR3 is TGTGCCATCAGTGAGTCGGGCAGGGGGTTTCTAGGCACTGAAGCTTTCTTT.

The genes are TRBV9 and TRBJ1-6; TRBD1 matches 9 bases. Germline V gene lookup returns CDR1 SGDLS and CDR2 YYNGEE. The CDR3 has 15 amino acids. J was trimmed by 13 bases and V by 3 bases; bases with no gene match: 11. The DNA of the CDR3 is TGTGCCAGCAGCGCGGGACAGGGTATAATTCAGCCCCTCCACTTT. As protein: CASSAGQGIIQPLHF. The whole variable domain, filled in from reference TRBV9 and TRBJ1-6, reads DSGVTQTPKHLITATGQRVTLRCSPRSGDLSVYWYQQSLDQGLQFLIQYYNGEERAKGNILERFSAQQFPDLHSELNLSSLELGDSALYFCASSAGQGIIQPLHFGNGTRLTVT.

The V and J genes are TRBV5-4 and TRBJ2-7; 11 bases align to TRBD2. This CDR3 contains 17 residues. Germline-derived CDR1 and CDR2 are SGHNT and YYREEE (reference sequence). The V segment lost 0 bases and the J segment 5 bases; nucleotides outside the gene matches: 10. CDR3 amino acids: CASSLVSGRGFKHEQYF. The CDR3 bases are TGTGCCAGCAGCTTGGTTAGCGGGAGGGGGTTTAAGCACGAGCAGTACTTC.

The chain recombines TRBV12-3 or TRBV12-4 with TRBJ1-6; 8 bases align to TRBD1. The length of the CDR3 is 13 residues. V trimming: 5 bases; J trimming: 11 bases; junction bases outside the gene matches: 5. The CDR3 region has the DNA TGTGCCAGCAGTCCCGGACAGGGAACACCCCTCCACTTT. Translation gives CASSPGQGTPLHF.

This clone was counted a single time. The genes are TRBV4-2 and TRBJ1-5; 7 bases are shared with TRBD1. Unmatched junction bases numbered 0, after V lost 3 bases and J lost 1 base. Looked up from germline, CDR1 is LGHNA and CDR2 is YNFKEQ. CDR3 length equals 14 residues. CDR3 nucleotides: TGTGCCAGCAGCCAGGGACAGAGCAATCAGCCCCAGCATTTT. Translated: CASSQGQSNQPQHF.

The chain recombines TRBV7-8 with TRBJ1-5; 7 nucleotides match TRBD1. V dropped 5 bases and J dropped 4; count of bases not matched to a gene: 8. The CDR3 length is 15 residues. In germline, CDR1 is SGHVS, CDR2 FQNEAQ. The CDR3 DNA reads as TGTGCCAGCAGCGTGACCCAGGGGGGAAATCAGCCCCAGCATTTT. Protein sequence: CASSVTQGGNQPQHF.

V is TRBV5-8 and J is TRBJ1-5, with 9 positions matching TRBD1. The J segment lost 3 bases and the V segment lost 2 bases, leaving 15 bases of the junction unmatched. The CDR3 runs 19 residues. CDR1 and CDR2 (germline): SGHTS, YDEGEE. CDR3 coding DNA: TGTGCCAGCAGCTTTACCCCCGGGACAGGGAAGGGAATCAATCAGCCCCAGCATTTT. Translated: CASSFTPGTGKGINQPQHF.

The chain carries TRBV14 and TRBJ2-1; TRBD2 might be the D (5 bases). The CDR3 sequence is 16 residues long. Trimming removed 4 bases from V and 6 bases from J, with 19 bases in between. The germline V gene encodes CDR1 SGHDN and CDR2 FVKESK. The DNA for the CDR3 is TGTGCCAGCAGCCTCCGGACTGGAGTCCCCACCAATGAGCAGTTCTTC. It encodes CASSLRTGVPTNEQFF. Filled out from reference TRBV14 and TRBJ2-1, the complete variable domain reads EAGVTQFPSHSVIEKGQTVTLRCDPISGHDNLYWYRRVMGKEIKFLLHFVKESKQDESGMPNNRFLAERTGGTYSTLKVQPAELEDSGVYFCASSLRTGVPTNEQFFGPGTRLTVL.

Here the CDR3 DNA reads TGCGCCAGCAGCCAAGAACCCCCCGGCGGGGGGGGCAGGGAGACCCAGTACTTC. Protein sequence: CASSQEPPGGGGRETQYF. The rearrangement uses TRBV4-1 and TRBJ2-5, with 9 nucleotides matching TRBD2. The CDR3 length is 18 residues. V gave up 0 bases and J gave up 5 bases; unmatched junction bases: 13. Germline CDR1 and CDR2: MGHRA and YSYEKL.

The chain combines TRBV6-5 with TRBJ2-7; TRBD1 aligns across 7 bases. Germline V gene data show CDR1 as MNHEY and CDR2 as SVGAGI. The CDR3 length is 13 residues. With V trimmed by 7 bases and J by 1 base, 4 bases remained unmatched. The CDR3 spells CASTGQESYEQYF. The CDR3 DNA reads TGTGCCAGCACCGGACAGGAATCCTACGAGCAGTACTTC.

The V and J genes are TRBV28 and TRBJ2-7; TRBD1 matches at 8 bases. The CDR3 contains 15 residues. The V gene's germline CDR1 is MDHEN and CDR2 SYDVKM. The junction had 8 bases not matched to a gene; V was cut back by 5 bases and J by 2 bases. DNA for the CDR3: TGTGCCAGCAGTCCCCCCTCAGGGGGCCCCTACGAGCAGTACTTC. Protein: CASSPPSGGPYEQYF.

Points on this clone: The same CDR3 arises from other DNA sequences in this sample as well. This sequence joins TRBV4-1 and TRBJ1-2; TRBD1 aligns across 10 bases. Germline CDR1 and CDR2: MGHRA and YSYEKL. The V segment lost 1 base and the J segment 2 bases; nucleotides outside the gene matches: 4. There are 16 residues in the CDR3. CDR3 loop: CASSQVGTGANYGYTF. The CDR3 DNA is TGCGCCAGCAGCCAAGTTGGGACAGGGGCAAACTATGGCTACACCTTC.

V gene TRBV19 combines with J gene TRBJ1-2, with TRBD1 as a possible D gene (5 bases). This CDR3 is built from 13 residues. The germline V and J ends were trimmed by 3 bases and 8 bases, with 13 bases remaining between them. CDR1 is LNHDA and CDR2 is SQIVND in the germline V gene (reference sequence). CDR3 residues: CASSIPSRGGYTF. Written as DNA, the CDR3 is TGTGCCAGTAGTATCCCCTCACGGGGGGGCTACACCTTC.

This clone was counted once. CDR3 sequence: CASSRGQLATNEKLFF. CDR3 in DNA: TGTGCCAGTAGTAGGGGCCAGCTAGCAACTAATGAAAAACTGTTTTTT. This rearrangement joins TRBV19 to TRBJ1-4, with TRBD1 as a possible D gene (5 bases). The V and J ends lost 4 bases and 0 bases respectively, with 12 bases between them. CDR1 and CDR2 from the germline V gene are LNHDA and SQIVND (reference sequence). The CDR3 spans 16 residues.

The gene calls are TRBV7-8 and TRBJ2-5; TRBD1 aligns across 8 bases. CDR1 is SGHVS and CDR2 is FQNEAQ in the germline V gene. This CDR3 has 15 amino acids. V trimming: 1 base; J trimming: 4 bases; junction bases outside the gene matches: 5. The CDR3 here is CASSLVPRGRETQYF. The CDR3 bases are TGTGCCAGCAGCTTAGTCCCCAGGGGGCGAGAGACCCAGTACTTC.

The V call is TRBV11-2, the J call TRBJ2-7; 8 nucleotides match TRBD1. The germline V gene has CDR1 SGHAT and CDR2 FQNNGV. There are 15 residues in the CDR3. Unmatched junction bases numbered 6, after V lost 1 base and J lost 4 bases. The DNA for the CDR3 is TGTGCCAGCAGCTTAGGTCCAGGGGGCATTTACGAGCAGTACTTC. Residues: CASSLGPGGIYEQYF.

The chain uses TRBV4-3 and TRBJ2-7; no firm D call. CDR1 LGHNA and CDR2 YSLEER come from the germline V gene. The CDR3 is 15 amino acids. V was clipped by 0 bases and J by 4 bases, with 13 bases between them. The CDR3 DNA reads TGCGCCAGCAGCCAAGAGGTACTTTCCCGTTACGAGCAGTACTTC. It yields the protein CASSQEVLSRYEQYF.

The chain employs TRBV7-8 and TRBJ2-7, with 9 bases fitting TRBD2. The CDR3 contains 16 residues. V lost 4 bases and J lost 2; bases outside the gene matches: 9. CDR1 is SGHVS and CDR2 is FQNEAQ in the germline V gene. The DNA for the CDR3 is TGTGCCAGCAGCTCGCGGAGGGCTAGCGGGACCTACGAGCAGTACTTC. This sequence encodes CASSSRRASGTYEQYF.

The V and J genes are TRBV18 and TRBJ2-3; the match to TRBD1 covers 9 bases. This CDR3 has 15 residues. Germline assignment: CDR1 KGHSH and CDR2 LQKENI. V was pared by 4 bases and J by 3 bases, with 5 bases of the junction left unmatched. The CDR3 region is CASSLYRGQTDTQYF. Written as DNA, the CDR3 is TGTGCCAGCTCACTCTACAGGGGGCAGACAGATACGCAGTATTTT.

The CDR3 loop reads CASSEARPGTGELFF. CDR3 nucleotides: TGTGCCAGCAGTGAAGCGCGTCCGGGGACCGGGGAGCTGTTTTTT. V gene TRBV2 combines with J gene TRBJ2-2; tentative D call: TRBD2 (5 bases). V dropped 0 bases and J dropped 5 bases, with 10 bases sitting between them. The CDR3 runs to 15 residues. The germline V gene has CDR1 SNHLY and CDR2 FYNNEI.

The chain carries TRBV29-1 and TRBJ2-7, with 8 bases that match TRBD2. Germline loops: CDR1 SQVTM, CDR2 ANQGSEA. The V and J ends lost 6 bases and 2 bases, in that order; junction bases with no gene match: 3. The CDR3 covers 12 residues. The CDR3 sequence: CSVLAGPYEQYF. The CDR3 DNA is TGCAGCGTATTAGCGGGGCCCTACGAGCAGTACTTC.

The J gene is TRBJ2-7, the V gene TRBV7-8; 8 bases agree with TRBD1. The CDR3 has 15 amino acids. Germline CDR1 and CDR2: SGHVS and FQNEAQ. The V segment lost 4 bases and the J segment 2 bases; nucleotides outside the gene matches: 7. The CDR3 here is CASSSLDRAPYEQYF. CDR3 in DNA: TGTGCCAGCAGCTCCTTGGACAGGGCACCCTACGAGCAGTACTTC.

V gene TRBV6-2 or TRBV6-3 combines with J gene TRBJ2-7, with D possibly matching TRBD1 (6 bases). Trimming removed 0 bases at V and 0 bases at J, with 12 bases between. Germline V CDR1 and CDR2: MNHEY, SVGEGT. There are 16 residues in the CDR3. CDR3 region: CASSYSPQGSSYEQYF. The CDR3 DNA sequence: TGTGCCAGCAGTTACTCTCCTCAGGGGAGCTCCTACGAGCAGTACTTC.

The rearrangement joins TRBV5-1 to TRBJ2-1, with 12 bases matching TRBD2. V lost 7 bases and J lost 5; bases outside the gene matches: 10. CDR1 and CDR2 from the germline V gene are SGHRS and YFSETQ. The CDR3 has 16 residues. CDR3 in DNA: TGCGCCAGCCGCGGGGCGGCTAGCGGGAGGGACAATGAGCAGTTCTTC. This sequence encodes CASRGAASGRDNEQFF. Together with reference TRBV5-1 and TRBJ2-1, the CDR3 gives the full variable domain: KAGVTQTPRYLIKTRGQQVTLSCSPISGHRSVSWYQQTPGQGLQFLFEYFSETQRNKGNFPGRFSGRQFSNSRSEMNVSTLELGDSALYLCASRGAASGRDNEQFFGPGTRLTVL.

The V call is TRBV10-3, the J call TRBJ1-4, with TRBD1 matching 10 bases. The CDR3 runs to 15 residues. After removal of 4 bases from V and 8 bases from J, the junction contained 7 bases not matched to a gene. Germline assignment: CDR1 ENHRY and CDR2 SYGVKD. CDR3 bases: TGTGCCATCAGTGCAGGGGGGACAGGGGTCGAAAAACTGTTTTTT. It specifies CAISAGGTGVEKLFF.

V is TRBV2 and J is TRBJ1-3; D perhaps matches TRBD1 (5 bases). The CDR3 consists of 17 residues. CDR1 is SNHLY and CDR2 is FYNNEI in the germline V gene. With 4 bases removed from V and 2 bases from J, the gap between germline ends came to 18 bases. CDR3 region: CASSAPEGIVTGNTIYF. In nucleotides, the CDR3 is TGTGCCAGCAGTGCGCCGGAGGGGATCGTCACTGGAAACACCATATATTTT.